The sequence of this T cell receptor beta chain was determined in a study of shared clonotypes between healthy human individuals. Study-wide results and limits: The small donor group covered limited genetic and exposure diversity. Shared across a handful of donors were around 5% of the naive CD4 clonotypes.

The table came from immunoSEQ multiplex PCR; TCRdb's copy has only in-frame clones and leaves some out. This table has about 2.3 million clones, roughly 93% appearing once. CDR1 MNHNY and CDR2 SVGAGI come from the germline V gene (reference sequence). V shed 7 bases and J shed 0 bases, with 9 bases lying between them. The CDR3 totals 14 residues. On this clone: What it recognizes is unknown.

V and J are TRBV6-6 and TRBJ2-2; D gene unclear. Sequenced input: naive CD4+ T cells from PBMCs. Described subset: CD45RA+ positively selected. This sequence was found in a man in his late teens or twenties in good health. Some clones in this sample may be carry-over from other donors' samples. CDR3 sequence (DNA): TGTGCCAGCAAAAGGACGGCGAACACCGGGGAGCTGTTTTTT. Its translation is CASKRTANTGELFF.